Listed below are T cell receptor beta chains from one sample, sequenced in a study of T cell responses to AZD1222 COVID-19 vaccine. Profiled with immunoSEQ multiplex PCR; TCRdb holds only in-frame clones, not every one. Seen here are about 120,000 clones, about 91% observed once, and the top ten hold roughly 1.8%. The sample was peripheral blood, taken on day 0 of AZD1222 vaccination. These receptors all come from an adult in good health. Each CDR3 is given with its conserved first and last residue.

TRBJ1-6,TRBV27,CASRPAGPSSPLHF
TRBJ2-1,TRBV5-1,CASSPRVAGGGNEQFF
TRBJ2-5,TRBV29-1,CSVGQDRFWGETQYF
TRBJ2-2,TRBV10-3,CAITSGASTGELFF
TRBJ1-1,TRBV19,CASSMREMNTEAFF
TRBJ1-2,TRBV18,CASSEDRLYGYTF
TRBJ2-7,TRBV7-2,CASSEPGHSPYEQYF
TRBJ1-6,TRBV27,CASSYRTGNSPLHF
TRBJ1-2,TRBV5-1,CASSSLAGRMDGYTF
TRBJ1-1,TRBV19,CASSPGDRVGSEAFF
TRBJ2-5,TRBV18,CASSIQETQYF
TRBJ2-1,TRBV18,CASSPASSGGARNEQFF
TRBJ2-5,TRBV27,CASSLIFRETQYF
TRBJ2-1,TRBV4-3,CASSRGLANEQFF
TRBJ1-1,TRBV6-5,CASGGRSGGTEAFF
TRBJ1-1,TRBV18,CASSPLGTGGAGTEAFF
TRBJ2-7,TRBV18,CASSPGAGGSYEQYF
TRBJ2-7,TRBV6-4,CASSVRASGVYEQYF
TRBJ1-5,TRBV24-1,CATSDLGGQFNQPQHF
TRBJ1-2,TRBV24-1,CATSPSGDYGYTF
TRBJ2-3,TRBV10-3,CAISGASGVTDTQYF
TRBJ1-2,TRBV3-1/TRBV3-2,CASSQDADRGDGYTF
TRBJ1-2,TRBV28,CASSLPGQGRGYTF
TRBJ2-7,TRBV19,CASSIGRGSTYEQYF
TRBJ1-2,TRBV19,CASSGTVYYGYTF
TRBJ1-5,TRBV28,CASSEGHSEDQPQHF
TRBJ1-1,TRBV30,CAWSRDLVTEAFF
TRBJ1-2,TRBV6-5,CASGPKWDYGYTF
TRBJ1-2,TRBV6-5,CASSYSKGDYGYTF
TRBJ2-1,TRBV7-2,CASSTRTGGSQFF
TRBJ1-4,TRBV6-1,CASSGGSGTVTEKLFF
TRBJ1-6,TRBV4-1,CASSPRAGLSYNSPLHF
TRBJ2-7,TRBV7-9,CARYMLGGYEQYF
TRBJ1-5,TRBV4-2,CASSQGRGRNQPQHF
TRBJ1-6,TRBV12-3/TRBV12-4,CASSLRGNSPLHF
TRBJ1-5,TRBV5-6,CASSLGQLNQPQHF
TRBJ1-1,TRBV12-5,CASGLVRGGNTEAFF
TRBJ2-1,TRBV14,CASSQVGGSRDEQFF
TRBJ1-3,TRBV7-9,CASSPATGFSGNTIYF
TRBJ1-1,TRBV20-1,CSASKPGRTMNTEAFF
TRBJ1-1,TRBV6-2/TRBV6-3,CASSYSRDRLLNTEAFF